This entry concerns a single T cell receptor beta chain. Its target is unknown. This sample is drawn from a study of OX40 agonist ivuxolimab in advanced cancers. About the research overall: The treatment was a fully human IgG2 OX40 agonist, ivuxolimab. Whole-study findings and limits: At 0.1 to 3.0 mg/kg, clonal expansion of CD4+ and CD8+ blood T cells had occurred by week 6.

CDR1 is MDHEN, CDR2 SYDVKM, per germline. Trimming stripped 3 bases from V and 0 bases from J, with 7 bases between. CDR3 length equals 14 residues. The method was immunoSEQ multiplex PCR; TCRdb's version includes in-frame clones alone and lacks a portion of them. The data contain tens of thousands of clones, 85% to 90% of them singletons. The input for sequencing was CD4+ or CD8+ T cells sorted from blood, taken in a trial of the OX40 agonist ivuxolimab. The chain combines TRBV28 with TRBJ2-3; the D call may be TRBD1 or TRBD2 (5 bases each). This TCR was sampled from an adult with an advanced solid tumor such as melanoma, head and neck, liver or kidney cancer. The CDR3 region is CASSFGASTDTQYF. In DNA, the CDR3 is TGTGCCAGCAGTTTCGGGGCAAGCACAGATACGCAGTATTTT.